The 17 T cell receptor beta chains presented below share a single source sample, sequenced in a study of blood T cell repertoires in COVID-19. Some clones are missing from TCRdb's copy, which holds only in-frame ones; the method was immunoSEQ multiplex PCR. The sample lists over 80,000 clones; 90% to 95% were seen once. The sample taken for sequencing was peripheral blood. These receptors all stem from a man aged 55-75 years with acute or convalescent COVID-19.

The CDR3 sequence is CASSLLDSRRFF. For the CDR3, the DNA is TGTGCCAGCAGTTTATTAGACAGCAGGAGGTTCTTC. The chain recombines TRBV28 with TRBJ2-1, with D perhaps matching TRBD1 (5 bases). CDR1 and CDR2 (germline): MDHEN, SYDVKM. With 1 base removed from V and 15 bases from J, the gap between germline ends came to 13 bases. The CDR3 runs to 12 residues.

This chain joins TRBV5-4 and TRBJ2-4; TRBD1 matches at 9 bases. Unmatched junction bases numbered 7, after V lost 4 bases and J lost 2 bases. From germline, CDR1 is SGHNT and CDR2 YYREEE (reference sequence). This CDR3 has 16 residues. DNA of the CDR3: TGTGCCAGCAGCCGGCAACAGGGGGCTACCAAAAACATTCAGTACTTC. Protein sequence: CASSRQQGATKNIQYF.

This clone showed up just a few times. The V gene is TRBV6-5, the J gene TRBJ1-2; 8 nucleotides match TRBD1. V lost 2 bases, J lost 8 bases, and 4 bases stayed unmatched. Germline V lookup: CDR1 MNHEY, CDR2 SVGAGI. CDR3 length equals 13 residues. The CDR3 sequence: CASSYGQGRGYTF. In DNA, the CDR3 is TGTGCCAGCAGTTACGGACAGGGTCGCGGCTACACCTTC.

The chain uses TRBV2 and TRBJ1-5, with 7 bases that match TRBD1. Germline CDR1 is SNHLY and CDR2 is FYNNEI. This CDR3 has 13 amino acids. With 10 bases clipped from V and 1 base from J, the junction kept 4 bases outside the gene matches. CDR3: CATRQGSNQPQHF. DNA for the CDR3: TGTGCCACCCGACAGGGAAGCAATCAGCCCCAGCATTTT.

The chain carries TRBV6-2 or TRBV6-3 and TRBJ1-1; no clear D gene. The germline gives CDR1 MNHEY, CDR2 SVGEGT. This CDR3 contains 17 residues. Trimming pared 2 bases from V and 1 base from J, leaving 17 bases between. CDR3 protein: CASSYPPTPLGNTEAFF. The CDR3 DNA reads as TGTGCCAGCAGTTACCCCCCGACACCCCTGGGGAACACTGAAGCTTTCTTT.

V gene TRBV10-1 combines with J gene TRBJ1-1; D unresolved. Deletions cut 4 bases from V and 1 base from J, with 7 bases between. Germline CDR1 WNHNN, CDR2 SYGVQD (reference sequence). There are 13 residues in the CDR3. The CDR3 loop reads CASSATGNTEAFF. The CDR3 bases are TGCGCCAGCAGTGCGACGGGGAACACTGAAGCTTTCTTT.

V usage is TRBV4-3 and J usage is TRBJ2-5, with D maybe TRBD2 (6 bases). CDR3 length: 16 residues. CDR1 and CDR2 (germline): LGHNA, YSLEER. V lost 0 bases and J 1 base, leaving 12 bases between the germline ends. The CDR3 sequence: CASSQELARLQETQYF. Here the CDR3 DNA reads TGCGCCAGCAGCCAAGAACTAGCTCGACTCCAAGAGACCCAGTACTTC.

This chain links TRBV7-9 with TRBJ2-5, with D possibly being TRBD2 (5 bases). The CDR3 length is 15 residues. V was cut by 3 bases and J by 3 bases, with 14 bases left in between. Germline lookup yields CDR1 SEHNR and CDR2 FQNEAQ (reference sequence). CDR3 protein: CASSLMAGPKETQYF. As DNA, the CDR3 is TGTGCCAGCAGCTTGATGGCGGGCCCCAAAGAGACCCAGTACTTC.

Note on this clone: Compared with germline, one end of the junction differs, possibly owing to a read error. The chain joins TRBV7-9 to TRBJ1-2, with TRBD1 identical over 9 bases. This CDR3 is 17 amino acids long. Germline CDR1 is SEHNR and CDR2 is FQNEAQ (reference sequence). CDR3 region: CASSLAGVSDRGSGYTF. The CDR3 coding sequence is TGTGCCAGCAGCCTAGCAGGGGTATCGGACAGGGGTAGCGGCTACACCTTC.

The V call is TRBV15, the J call TRBJ2-5, with a tentative D call TRBD1 (7 bases). Germline values: CDR1 LNHNV, CDR2 YYDKDF (reference sequence). The V end was cut by 11 bases, the J end by 1 base, with 20 bases between. The CDR3 is 15 amino acids. The CDR3 sequence is CAPYRGTDVQETQYF. In DNA, the CDR3 is TGTGCCCCGTATCGGGGGACAGACGTCCAAGAGACCCAGTACTTC.

The J gene is TRBJ2-1, the V gene TRBV7-2; 13 bases match TRBD2. The CDR3 extends over 15 amino acids. Germline loops: CDR1 SGHTA, CDR2 FQGNSA. Losses at the gene ends were 5 bases for V and 8 bases for J; bases not matched to a gene: 6. CDR3 protein: CASSPRLAGGYEQFF. CDR3 sequence (DNA): TGTGCCAGCAGCCCACGACTAGCGGGAGGTTATGAGCAGTTCTTC.

The chain recombines TRBV3-1 (or the pseudogene TRBV3-2) with TRBJ2-7, with D perhaps matching TRBD2 (5 bases). Trimming removed 2 bases at V and 1 base at J, with 6 bases between. This CDR3 comprises 13 residues. The germline V gene encodes CDR1 LGHDT and CDR2 YNNKEL (reference sequence). CDR3 bases: TGTGCCAGCAGCCAAAGGGAGTCCTACGAGCAGTACTTC. Encoded protein: CASSQRESYEQYF.

This clone showed up just once. The chain has TRBV19 and TRBJ2-1, with 9 bases that match TRBD2. Germline V gene sequence: CDR1 LNHDA, CDR2 SQIVND (reference sequence). Trimming cost V 3 bases and J 7 bases; bases outside gene matches: 7. The CDR3 has 15 residues. CDR3 nucleotide sequence: TGTGCCAGTAGTATGCCGACTAGCGGATTTAATGAGCAGTTCTTC. Protein: CASSMPTSGFNEQFF. The entire variable domain, with the rest obtained from reference TRBV19 and TRBJ2-1, is as follows: DGGITQSPKYLFRKEGQNVTLSCEQNLNHDAMYWYRQDPGQGLRLIYYSQIVNDFQKGDIAEGYSVSREKKESFPLTVTSAQKNPTAFYLCASSMPTSGFNEQFFGPGTRLTVL.

The chain employs TRBV9 and TRBJ2-1; tentative D call: TRBD2 (6 bases). CDR1 and CDR2 (germline): SGDLS, YYNGEE. V lost 0 bases and J lost 7, with 17 bases in between. CDR3 length equals 16 residues. The CDR3 coding sequence is TGTGCCAGCAGCGTAGAGGAGGGCTACCTTAGGAATGAGCAGTTCTTC. Amino acid sequence: CASSVEEGYLRNEQFF.

The chain combines TRBV2 with TRBJ2-3; no reliable D call. The V end lost 6 bases, the J end lost 4 bases, and 8 bases lay between the germline ends. CDR1 is SNHLY, CDR2 FYNNEI, per germline. The CDR3 is made up of 12 amino acids. CDR3 in amino acids: CASRGESDTQYF. The CDR3 coding sequence is TGTGCCAGCAGGGGCGAATCAGATACGCAGTATTTT.

The chain employs TRBV7-2 and TRBJ2-7; TRBD1 is a possible D gene (6 bases). Trimming took off 1 base at V and 4 bases at J, with 11 bases between the two ends. CDR3 size: 14 residues. The germline V gene encodes CDR1 SGHTA and CDR2 FQGNSA. The CDR3 reads CASSLDQGSYEQYF. CDR3 nucleotides: TGTGCCAGCAGCTTAGACCAGGGGAGTTACGAGCAGTACTTC.

This clone was seen only once. The chain carries TRBV7-2 and TRBJ2-1; D possibly corresponds to TRBD2 (6 bases). CDR1 is SGHTA and CDR2 is FQGNSA in the germline V gene. The CDR3 extends over 14 amino acids. V was shortened by 4 bases and J by 6 bases, with 13 bases between the two germline ends. CDR3 in amino acids: CASSSGAVSNEQFF. The CDR3 DNA is TGTGCCAGCAGCTCGGGAGCCGTCTCCAATGAGCAGTTCTTC.